The 10 T cell receptor beta chains given below trace back to one sample, sequenced in a study of glioma-infiltrating T cells after dendritic cell vaccination. Repertoires were generated with immunoSEQ multiplex PCR, while TCRdb's copy carries only in-frame clones and drops some. The data hold about 82,000 clones, with roughly 89% observed a single time. The sequencing here drew on blood, taken before dendritic cell vaccination. These receptor sequences come from a human donor with glioblastoma.

The rearrangement uses TRBV9 and TRBJ2-1; D might be TRBD2 (6 bases). Germline CDR1 and CDR2: SGDLS and YYNGEE. The CDR3 runs 15 residues. Trimming removed 5 bases from V and 2 bases from J, with 14 bases in between. The DNA of the CDR3 is TGTGCCAGCAGTAGGGGACTTCACCCCTACAATGAGCAGTTCTTC. Translation: CASSRGLHPYNEQFF.

The chain has TRBV10-1 and TRBJ2-2, with D possibly matching TRBD1 (6 bases). V was trimmed by 8 bases and J by 0 bases, leaving 13 bases between them. This CDR3 is 15 amino acids long. The germline CDR1 and CDR2 sequences are WNHNN and SYGVQD (reference sequence). CDR3 residues: CASATGTSNTGELFF. Written as DNA, the CDR3 is TGCGCCAGCGCAACCGGGACATCGAACACCGGGGAGCTGTTTTTT.

The rearrangement joins TRBV9 to TRBJ1-3, with D unresolved. Germline V gene data show CDR1 as SGDLS and CDR2 as YYNGEE. This CDR3 spans 16 amino acids. V was trimmed by 4 bases and J by 0 bases, leaving 14 bases between them. The CDR3 nucleotides are TGTGCCAGCAGCTCAGCACTAGAACGCTCTGGAAACACCATATATTTT. The encoded protein is CASSSALERSGNTIYF.

The V gene is TRBV6-5, the J gene TRBJ1-3; the D is unclear. The CDR3 is 13 residues long. Germline V lookup: CDR1 MNHEY, CDR2 SVGAGI. Trimming removed 2 bases at V and 3 bases at J, with 5 bases between. Here the CDR3 reads CASSYGGGNTIYF. As DNA, the CDR3 is TGTGCCAGCAGTTACGGCGGTGGAAACACCATATATTTT.

The chain recombines TRBV4-1 with TRBJ1-5; a possible D gene is TRBD1 (6 bases). The ends were cut back, 4 bases at V and 5 bases at J, with 15 bases in the middle. The CDR3 sequence is 15 residues long. The germline gives CDR1 MGHRA, CDR2 YSYEKL. The CDR3 spells CASSPMGAVDQPQHF. The CDR3 coding sequence is TGCGCCAGCAGCCCTATGGGGGCAGTTGATCAGCCCCAGCATTTT.

The chain links TRBV7-6 to TRBJ2-7; a weak D match, TRBD1 (6 bases). Germline CDR1 reads SGHVS; CDR2 reads FNYEAQ. The CDR3 sequence is 15 residues long. V was shortened by 7 bases and J by 4 bases, with 20 bases between the two germline ends. The CDR3, as DNA: TGTGCCAGCAAACCGGGGCCAGGGGCGGCATACGAGCAGTACTTC. This sequence encodes CASKPGPGAAYEQYF.

As for this clone: This sample includes further DNA sequences coding for the same CDR3. V and J are TRBV9 and TRBJ2-7, with D maybe TRBD2 (5 bases). The CDR3 is 13 amino acids. CDR1 and CDR2 from the germline V gene are SGDLS and YYNGEE. V was trimmed by 0 bases and J by 1 base, leaving 5 bases between them. The CDR3 spells CASSVAGSYEQYF. The CDR3 region has the DNA TGTGCCAGCAGCGTAGCGGGGTCCTACGAGCAGTACTTC.

V is TRBV6-6 and J is TRBJ1-1, with 11 bases identical to TRBD1. V lost 6 bases and J lost 4; bases outside the gene matches: 7. Per germline, CDR1 MNHNY and CDR2 SVGAGI (reference sequence). The CDR3 length is 15 residues. In DNA form, the CDR3 reads TGTGCCAGCAGCTCAGAAGGGACAGGGGGCACTGAAGCTTTCTTT. This gives the protein CASSSEGTGGTEAFF.

This chain uses TRBV7-9 with TRBJ2-3, with D perhaps TRBD2 (5 bases). Germline values: CDR1 SEHNR, CDR2 FQNEAQ (reference sequence). This CDR3 has 14 amino acids. Trimming cost V 2 bases and J 4 bases, with 10 bases left between them. CDR3 protein: CASSLIGDADTQYF. The CDR3 nucleotides read TGTGCCAGCAGCTTAATCGGGGATGCAGATACGCAGTATTTT. The full variable domain, in which reference TRBV7-9 and TRBJ2-3 provide the parts outside the CDR3, is DTGVSQNPRHKITKRGQNVTFRCDPISEHNRLYWYRQTLGQGPEFLTYFQNEAQLEKSRLLSDRFSAERPKGSFSTLEIQRTEQGDSAMYLCASSLIGDADTQYFGPGTRLTVL.

As for this clone: This sample includes further DNA sequences coding for the same CDR3. This chain joins TRBV2 and TRBJ1-5; 8 nucleotides line up with TRBD1. J lost 7 bases, V lost 3 bases, and 5 bases had no gene match. Germline V gives CDR1 SNHLY, CDR2 FYNNEI. The CDR3 is made up of 14 amino acids. In DNA form, the CDR3 reads TGTGCCAGCAGTGACAGGGGGCTCGGGCAGCCCCAGCATTTT. It yields the protein CASSDRGLGQPQHF.